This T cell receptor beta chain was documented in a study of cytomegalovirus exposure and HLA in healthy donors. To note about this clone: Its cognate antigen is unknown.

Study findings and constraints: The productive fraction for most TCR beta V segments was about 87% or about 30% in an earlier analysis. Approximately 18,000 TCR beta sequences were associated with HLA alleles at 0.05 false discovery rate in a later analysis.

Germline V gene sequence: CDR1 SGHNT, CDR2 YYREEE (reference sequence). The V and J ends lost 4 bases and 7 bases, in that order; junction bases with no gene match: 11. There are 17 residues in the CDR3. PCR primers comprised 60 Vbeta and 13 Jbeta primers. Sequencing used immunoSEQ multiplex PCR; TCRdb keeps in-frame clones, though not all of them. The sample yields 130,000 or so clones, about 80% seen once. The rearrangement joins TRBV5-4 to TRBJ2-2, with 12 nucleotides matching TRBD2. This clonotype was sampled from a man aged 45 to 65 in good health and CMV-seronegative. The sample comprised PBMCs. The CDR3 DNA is TGTGCCAGCAGCCGCCCTGGACTAGCGGGGAAGGGCGGGGAGCTGTTTTTT. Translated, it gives CASSRPGLAGKGGELFF.